What follows is one T cell receptor (beta chain) and its context. Its antigen remains unidentified. This record belongs to a study of beta chain features in type 1 diabetes. Of the isolated RNA, all was reverse transcribed, and so the sequenced material was expressed TCRB transcripts. Method: immunoSEQ multiplex PCR; TCRdb's copy keeps in-frame clones and lacks some. The sample lists 250,000 to 300,000 clones; under 8.5% were seen once. The CDR3 has 11 residues. The V segment lost 3 bases and the J segment 14 bases; nucleotides outside the gene matches: 9. Germline V gene sequence: CDR1 GTSNPN, CDR2 SVGIG (reference sequence). Findings and caveats of the study: Relative to healthy donors, patients appeared to have naive, central memory and Treg TCRB repertoires that were more similar. There was a moderate but significant shortening of TCRB CDR3s in all four CD4+ subsets of Type 1 diabetes patients.

The sample was central memory CD4+ T cells from blood. This clonotype was obtained from a woman between 18 and 29 years old in good health. V is TRBV30 and J is TRBJ1-2; TRBD1 agrees at 7 bases. The CDR3 coding sequence is TGTGCCTGGAGGAGGAAGGGGGCACCAACCTTC. It encodes CAWRRKGAPTF.